This T cell receptor (beta chain) was recorded in a study of T cell responses to AZD1222 COVID-19 vaccine. Overall study context: Doses given second, at about 4 or about 12 weeks, were pooled.

Only in-frame clones appear in the TCRdb table, and some are missing; sequencing was by immunoSEQ multiplex PCR. The sample carries more than 150,000 clones, almost 90% recorded once. In regard to this clone: Its specificity is not known. Other nucleotide sequences in the sample specify the same CDR3.

With 4 bases clipped from V and 2 bases from J, the junction kept 7 bases outside the gene matches. CDR3 length equals 15 residues. The V gene's germline CDR1 is SGDLS and CDR2 YYNGEE. Study-wide results and limits: Clonal diversity was possibly underestimated, and the donors were mostly white British, with more females. Across the whole spike, CD4 TCRs peaked at regions 160-218 and 743-854. Samples come after the peak T cell response, not at day 14.

The clonotype originates from an adult in good health. Sequenced here: peripheral blood, sampled on day 0 of AZD1222 vaccination. The rearrangement links TRBV9 to TRBJ1-1, with 8 bases that match TRBD1. CDR3 protein: CASSPGQGVNTEAFF. In DNA form, the CDR3 reads TGTGCCAGCAGCCCAGGACAGGGAGTAAACACTGAAGCTTTCTTT.